Here is one T cell receptor beta chain with its context. What it binds is not known. Version v3.0 of the immunoSEQ assay ran at survey level. Only in-frame clones appear in the TCRdb table, and some are missing; sequencing was by immunoSEQ multiplex PCR. The sample holds around 8,600 clones, over 65% seen once. This specimen comes from a study of long-term antiretroviral therapy in people with HIV. Germline CDR1 and CDR2: MNHEY and SMNVEV (reference sequence). The CDR3 is 15 residues long. V lost 4 bases, J lost 7 bases, and 8 bases stayed unmatched. Study-level points and caveats: Among HIV repertoires, CDR3 length ranges were narrower than those of controls. Even long-term ART left TRB diversity below transplant donor controls, despite gains. Regardless of time point, clones expanded before ART dominated the repertoire. Information on adherence, resistance and therapy changes was unavailable.

Material: unsorted PBMCs, obtained 0.6 years before starting antiretroviral therapy. This clonotype was sampled from a man aged 35 to 55 with HIV. V is TRBV27 and J is TRBJ1-2, with TRBD1 identical over 11 bases. The CDR3 DNA reads as TGTGCCAGCAGTTCCCCCGGACAGGGGGCTCGTGGCTACACCTTC. Its translation is CASSSPGQGARGYTF.